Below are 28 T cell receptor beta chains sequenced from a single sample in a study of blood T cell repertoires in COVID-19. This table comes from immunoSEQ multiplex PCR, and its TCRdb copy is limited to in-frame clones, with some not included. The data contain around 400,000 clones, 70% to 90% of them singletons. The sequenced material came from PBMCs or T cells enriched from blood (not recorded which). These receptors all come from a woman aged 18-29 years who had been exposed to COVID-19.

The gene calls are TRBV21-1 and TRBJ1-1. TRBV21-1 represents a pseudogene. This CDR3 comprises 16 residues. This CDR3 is CASSNPTAKGRTEAFF. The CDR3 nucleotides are TGTGCCAGCAGCAATCCTACCGCGAAGGGGAGGACTGAAGCTTTCTTT.

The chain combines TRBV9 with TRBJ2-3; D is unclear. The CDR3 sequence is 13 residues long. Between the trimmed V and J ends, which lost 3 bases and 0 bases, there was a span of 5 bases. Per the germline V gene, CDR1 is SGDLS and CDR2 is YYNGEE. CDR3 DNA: TGTGCCAGCAGCGCTCTTAGCACAGATACGCAGTATTTT. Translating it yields CASSALSTDTQYF.

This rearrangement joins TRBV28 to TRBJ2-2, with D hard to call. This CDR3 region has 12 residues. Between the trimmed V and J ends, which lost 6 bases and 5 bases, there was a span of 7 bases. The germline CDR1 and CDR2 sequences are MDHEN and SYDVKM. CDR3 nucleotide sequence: TGTGCCAGCAGGGAGAAGACCGGGGAGCTGTTTTTT. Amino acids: CASREKTGELFF. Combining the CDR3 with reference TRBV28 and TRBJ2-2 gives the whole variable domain DVKVTQSSRYLVKRTGEKVFLECVQDMDHENMFWYRQDPGLGLRLIYFSYDVKMKEKGDIPEGYSVSREKKERFSLILESASTNQTSMYLCASREKTGELFFGEGSRLTVL.

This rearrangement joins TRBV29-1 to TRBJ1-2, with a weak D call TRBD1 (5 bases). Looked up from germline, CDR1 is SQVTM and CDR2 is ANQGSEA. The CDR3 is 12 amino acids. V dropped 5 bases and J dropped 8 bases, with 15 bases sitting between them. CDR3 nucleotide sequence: TGCAGCGTTTCCTTACCAGGGTACGGCTACACCTTC. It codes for CSVSLPGYGYTF.

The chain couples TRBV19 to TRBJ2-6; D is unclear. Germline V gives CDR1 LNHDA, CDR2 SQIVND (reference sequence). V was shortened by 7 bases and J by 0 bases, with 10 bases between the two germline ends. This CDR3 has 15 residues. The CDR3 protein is CASTLSLSGANVLTF. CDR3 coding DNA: TGTGCCAGTACCTTGTCCCTCTCTGGGGCCAACGTCCTGACTTTC.

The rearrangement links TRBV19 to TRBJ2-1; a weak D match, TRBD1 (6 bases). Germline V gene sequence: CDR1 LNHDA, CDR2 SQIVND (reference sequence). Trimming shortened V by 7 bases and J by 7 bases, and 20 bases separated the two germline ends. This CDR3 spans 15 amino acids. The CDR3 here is CASNPGQGLLNEQFF. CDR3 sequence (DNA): TGTGCCAGTAACCCAGGCCAGGGGTTACTTAATGAGCAGTTCTTC.

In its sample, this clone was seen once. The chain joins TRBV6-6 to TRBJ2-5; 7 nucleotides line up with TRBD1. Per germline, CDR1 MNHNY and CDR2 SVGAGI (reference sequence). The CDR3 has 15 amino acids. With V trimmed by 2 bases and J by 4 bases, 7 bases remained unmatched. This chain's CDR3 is CASSYGTATLETQYF. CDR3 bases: TGTGCCAGCAGTTACGGGACAGCTACTCTAGAGACCCAGTACTTC.

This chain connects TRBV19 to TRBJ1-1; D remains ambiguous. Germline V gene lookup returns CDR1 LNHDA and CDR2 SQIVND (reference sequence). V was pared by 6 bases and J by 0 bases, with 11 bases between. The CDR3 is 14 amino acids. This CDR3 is CASRRWVMNTEAFF. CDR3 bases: TGTGCCAGTAGGAGGTGGGTCATGAACACTGAAGCTTTCTTT.

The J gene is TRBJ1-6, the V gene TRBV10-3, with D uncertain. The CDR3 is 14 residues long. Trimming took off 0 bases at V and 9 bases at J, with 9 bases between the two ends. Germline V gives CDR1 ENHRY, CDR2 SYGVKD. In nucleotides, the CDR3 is TGTGCCATCAGTGAGTCCACTGGAGGTTCACCCCTCCACTTT. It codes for CAISESTGGSPLHF.

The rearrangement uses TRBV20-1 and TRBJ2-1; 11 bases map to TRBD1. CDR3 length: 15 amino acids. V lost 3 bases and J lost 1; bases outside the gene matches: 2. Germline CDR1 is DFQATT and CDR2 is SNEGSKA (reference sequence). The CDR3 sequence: CSASWDRGSYNEQFF. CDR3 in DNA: TGCAGTGCTAGTTGGGACAGGGGGTCCTACAATGAGCAGTTCTTC.

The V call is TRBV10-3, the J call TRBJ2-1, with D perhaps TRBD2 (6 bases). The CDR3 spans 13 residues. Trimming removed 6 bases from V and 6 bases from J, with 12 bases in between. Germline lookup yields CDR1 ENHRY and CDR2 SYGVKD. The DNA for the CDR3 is TGTGCCATCAGCCCGGGGGATCGCAATGAGCAGTTCTTC. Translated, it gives CAISPGDRNEQFF.

The CDR3 reads CASRFDRGPYEQYF. The CDR3 DNA reads TGCGCCAGCAGGTTCGACAGGGGCCCATACGAGCAGTACTTC. J is TRBJ2-7 and V is TRBV5-1, with TRBD1 matching 8 bases. The V and J ends lost 5 bases and 4 bases, in that order; junction bases with no gene match: 8. The CDR3 has 14 amino acids. The germline gives CDR1 SGHRS, CDR2 YFSETQ.

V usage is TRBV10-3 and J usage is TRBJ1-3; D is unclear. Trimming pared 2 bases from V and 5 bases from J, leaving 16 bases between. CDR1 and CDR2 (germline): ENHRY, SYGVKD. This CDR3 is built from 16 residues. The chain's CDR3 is CAISEPRAGLRNTIYF. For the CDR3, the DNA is TGTGCCATCAGTGAGCCTCGCGCGGGGTTGCGAAACACCATATATTTT.

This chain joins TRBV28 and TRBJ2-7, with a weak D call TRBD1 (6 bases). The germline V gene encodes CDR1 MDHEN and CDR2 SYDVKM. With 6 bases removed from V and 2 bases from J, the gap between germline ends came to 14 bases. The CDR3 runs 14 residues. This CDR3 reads CASRTRDITYEQYF. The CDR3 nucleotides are TGTGCCAGCAGGACTCGGGACATCACCTACGAGCAGTACTTC.

In DNA, the CDR3 is TGTGCCAGCAGTTACTCGTCGGGGGTGGACACCGGGGAGCTGTTTTTT. Its protein product is CASSYSSGVDTGELFF. This chain uses TRBV6-5 with TRBJ2-2; D might be TRBD2 (6 bases). The germline V gene has CDR1 MNHEY and CDR2 SVGAGI. CDR3 size: 16 residues. V shed 0 bases and J shed 3 bases, with 11 bases lying between them.

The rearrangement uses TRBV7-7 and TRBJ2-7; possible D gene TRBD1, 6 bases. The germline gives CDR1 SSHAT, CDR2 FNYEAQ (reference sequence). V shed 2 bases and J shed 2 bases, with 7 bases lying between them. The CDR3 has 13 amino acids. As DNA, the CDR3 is TGTGCCAGCAGCTTAAGGGACACCTACGAGCAGTACTTC. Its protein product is CASSLRDTYEQYF.

For the CDR3, the DNA is TGCAGTGCTAGTGAGGGTTTGACTTACGAGCAGTACTTC. Protein product: CSASEGLTYEQYF. The V and J genes are TRBV20-1 and TRBJ2-7, with D possibly TRBD2 on 5 matching bases. Germline CDR1 DFQATT, CDR2 SNEGSKA (reference sequence). The CDR3 loop spans 13 amino acids. The ends were cut back, 3 bases at V and 4 bases at J, with 13 bases in the middle.

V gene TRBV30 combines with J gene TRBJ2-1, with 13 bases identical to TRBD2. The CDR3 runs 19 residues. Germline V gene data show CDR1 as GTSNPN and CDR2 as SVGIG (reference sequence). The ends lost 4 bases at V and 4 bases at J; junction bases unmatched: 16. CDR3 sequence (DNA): TGTGCCTGGACGAAACCCGTGACTAGCGGGAGGCCGGAGTACAATGAGCAGTTCTTC. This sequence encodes CAWTKPVTSGRPEYNEQFF.

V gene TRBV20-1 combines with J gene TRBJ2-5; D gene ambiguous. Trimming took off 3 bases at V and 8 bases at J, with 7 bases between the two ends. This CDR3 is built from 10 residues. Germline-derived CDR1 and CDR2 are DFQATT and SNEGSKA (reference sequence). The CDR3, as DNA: TGCAGTGCTAGTCCCAGTACCCAGTACTTC. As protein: CSASPSTQYF.

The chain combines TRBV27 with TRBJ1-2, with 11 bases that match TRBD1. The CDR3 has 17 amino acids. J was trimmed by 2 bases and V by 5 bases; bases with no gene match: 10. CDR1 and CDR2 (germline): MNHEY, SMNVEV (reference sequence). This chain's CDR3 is CASSPGTGGRMNYGYTF. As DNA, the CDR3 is TGTGCCAGCAGTCCCGGGACAGGGGGTAGGATGAACTATGGCTACACCTTC.

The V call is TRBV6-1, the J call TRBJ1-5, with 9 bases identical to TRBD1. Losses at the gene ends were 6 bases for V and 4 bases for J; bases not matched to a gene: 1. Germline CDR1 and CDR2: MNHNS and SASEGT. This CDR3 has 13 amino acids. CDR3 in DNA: TGTGCCAGCAGGGACAGGGGAAATCAGCCCCAGCATTTT. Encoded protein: CASRDRGNQPQHF.

The CDR3 here is CASSLGSVRGQTQYF. The CDR3 bases are TGTGCCAGCAGCTTGGGGTCGGTCAGGGGGCAGACCCAGTACTTC. The rearrangement joins TRBV11-2 to TRBJ2-5, with 8 bases that match TRBD1. The CDR3 loop spans 15 amino acids. Trimming at V came to 3 bases and at J to 6 bases, leaving 9 bases not matched to a gene. CDR1 is SGHAT, CDR2 FQNNGV, per germline.

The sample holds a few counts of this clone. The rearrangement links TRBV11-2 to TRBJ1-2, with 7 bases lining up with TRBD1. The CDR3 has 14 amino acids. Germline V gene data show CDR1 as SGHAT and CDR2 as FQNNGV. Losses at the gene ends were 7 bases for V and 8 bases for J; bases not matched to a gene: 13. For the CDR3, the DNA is TGTGCCAGCAACGGAGACCCGACAGGGACGGGCTACACCTTC. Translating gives CASNGDPTGTGYTF.

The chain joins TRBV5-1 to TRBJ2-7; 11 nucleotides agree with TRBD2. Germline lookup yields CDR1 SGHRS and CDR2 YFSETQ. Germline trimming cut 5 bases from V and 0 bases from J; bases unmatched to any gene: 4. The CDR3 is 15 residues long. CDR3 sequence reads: CASRPTSGSSYEQYF. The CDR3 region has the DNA TGCGCCAGCAGACCTACTAGCGGGAGCTCCTACGAGCAGTACTTC.

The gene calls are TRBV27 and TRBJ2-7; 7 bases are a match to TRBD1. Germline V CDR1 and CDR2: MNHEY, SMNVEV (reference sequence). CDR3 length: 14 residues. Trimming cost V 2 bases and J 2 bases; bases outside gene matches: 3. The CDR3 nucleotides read TGTGCCAGCAGTTTAAGGGGGCGGACCTACGAGCAGTACTTC. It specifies CASSLRGRTYEQYF.

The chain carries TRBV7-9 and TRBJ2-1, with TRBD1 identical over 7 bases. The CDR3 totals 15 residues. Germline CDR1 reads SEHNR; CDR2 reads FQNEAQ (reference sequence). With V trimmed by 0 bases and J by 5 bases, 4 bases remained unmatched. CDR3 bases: TGTGCCAGCAGCTTAGCCCCGGGACAGCACAATGAGCAGTTCTTC. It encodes CASSLAPGQHNEQFF.

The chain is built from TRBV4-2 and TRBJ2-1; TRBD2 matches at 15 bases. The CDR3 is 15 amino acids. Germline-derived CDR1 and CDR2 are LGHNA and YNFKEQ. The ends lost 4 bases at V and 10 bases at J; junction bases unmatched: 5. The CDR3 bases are TGTGCCAGCAGCCTTGGACTAGCGGGAGGGCCGGAGCAGTTCTTC. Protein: CASSLGLAGGPEQFF.

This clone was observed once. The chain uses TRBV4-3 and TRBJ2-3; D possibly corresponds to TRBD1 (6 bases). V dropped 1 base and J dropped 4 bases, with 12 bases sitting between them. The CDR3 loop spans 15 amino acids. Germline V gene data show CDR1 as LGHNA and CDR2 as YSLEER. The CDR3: CASSQGGQGPDTQYF. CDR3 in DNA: TGCGCCAGCAGCCAAGGGGGGCAGGGGCCAGATACGCAGTATTTT.